A single sample is the source of the 2 T cell receptor beta chains below, sequenced in a study of preoperative IRX-2 immunotherapy in early breast cancer (dated by TCRdb to the late 2010s). Libraries were prepared through the immunoSEQ multiplex PCR assay. Not all clones reach the TCRdb copy of this immuneACCESS table, which keeps in-frame sequences only. Checked studies attribute under half of the gap to unresolved V genes and leave the rest unexplained. This sample holds about 98,000 clones; 75% to 90% were observed only once. The ten largest clones add up to about 2% of the sample. In the paper's terms, the treatment or condition label means: preoperative locoregional IRX-2 cytokine immunotherapy. The sequences come from tumor tissue, collected after IRX-2 immunotherapy. These receptor sequences come from a human donor with breast cancer.

This chain joins TRBV28 and TRBJ1-2; TRBD1 agrees at 10 bases. Per germline, CDR1 MDHEN and CDR2 SYDVKM. This CDR3 comprises 16 residues. The V and J ends lost 0 bases and 5 bases, in that order; junction bases with no gene match: 6. The CDR3 region is CASSLWHSGQGYGYTF. DNA of the CDR3: TGTGCCAGCAGTTTATGGCATTCGGGACAGGGGTATGGCTACACCTTC.

In DNA form, the CDR3 reads TGTGCCAGCAGCCATGGATGGGGAGGCCGTAGCAATGAGCAGTTCTTC. Encoded protein: CASSHGWGGRSNEQFF. The chain recombines TRBV14 with TRBJ2-1; the D gene is possibly TRBD2 (6 bases). V was shortened by 3 bases and J by 6 bases, with 18 bases between the two germline ends. CDR1 SGHDN and CDR2 FVKESK come from the germline V gene. The CDR3 is 16 residues long.